The rows below give T cell receptor beta chains drawn from one sample of a study of monozygotic twins with cystic fibrosis. TCRdb keeps only in-frame clones here, not all; method: immunoSEQ multiplex PCR. Here the sample spans some 14,000 clones, about 93% being singletons. Sequenced: blood. The receptors derive from a girl aged 2 to 9 with cystic fibrosis. Each CDR3 is given with its conserved first and last residue. A D gene is named only where the DNA matches it firmly. Size values are once, few and many counts, or a class for expanded clones, and some rows have none.

d_gene,abundance,j_gene,v_gene,CDR3nt,CDR3aa
NA,NA,TRBJ2-1,TRBV6-6,TGTGCCAGCAGTTACTACAAAGTAAGGGGCAATGAGCAGTTCTTC,CASSYYKVRGNEQFF
TRBD1,NA,TRBJ2-3,TRBV9,TGTGCCAGCAGCCCCCCCTGGGACAGGGGGTCAGATACGCAGTATTTT,CASSPPWDRGSDTQYF
TRBD1,NA,TRBJ2-7,TRBV28,TGTGCCAGCAGTTTACCCACCGGGACAGGTATACCCCTCTCCTACGAGCAGTACTTC,CASSLPTGTGIPLSYEQYF
NA,NA,TRBJ2-2,TRBV25-1,TGTGCCAGCAGGTACGGGGATTACACCGGGGAGCTGTTTTTT,CASRYGDYTGELFF
NA,NA,TRBJ2-4,TRBV7-2,TGTGCCAGCAGCCCGACGTCAGGCGGGAACATTCAGTACTTC,CASSPTSGGNIQYF
TRBD1,NA,TRBJ1-1,TRBV18,TGTGCCAGCTCACCACCCCAGGGGGCAGGTGCTGAAGCTTTCTTT,CASSPPQGAGAEAFF
NA,NA,TRBJ2-6,TRBV4-3,TGCGCCAGCAGCCACGAGGGGCTGGGGGCCAACGTCCTGACTTTC,CASSHEGLGANVLTF
NA,NA,TRBJ1-3,TRBV15,TGTGCCACCAGCAGAGATAGGGGGACCCGCTCTGGAAACACCATATATTTT,CATSRDRGTRSGNTIYF
NA,NA,TRBJ1-1,TRBV28,TGTGCCAGCAGTTTATTTGGTGCGGCAGATGAAGCTTTCTTT,CASSLFGAADEAFF
NA,NA,TRBJ2-2,TRBV15,TGTGCCACCAGCACGCTGGGGGCGGGCACCGGGGAGCTGTTTTTT,CATSTLGAGTGELFF
TRBD1,once,TRBJ1-5,TRBV2,TGTGCCAGCAGCTACAGGGGGATTAATCAGCCCCAGCATTTT,CASSYRGINQPQHF
NA,NA,TRBJ2-1,TRBV6-1,TGTGCCAGCAGATCAGGGGTGGGGTACAATGAGCAGTTCTTC,CASRSGVGYNEQFF
NA,once,TRBJ1-1,TRBV7-2,TGTGCCAGCAGCTTGGGGATTATGAACACTGAAGCTTTCTTT,CASSLGIMNTEAFF
NA,NA,TRBJ2-1,TRBV28,TGTGCCAGCACCCAGCAGCCTTTTTTGAATGAGCAGTTCTTC,CASTQQPFLNEQFF
NA,NA,TRBJ1-3,TRBV18,TGTGCCAGCTCACCACCCGGTGGGAGGCTAACTGGAAACACCATATATTTT,CASSPPGGRLTGNTIYF
NA,NA,TRBJ2-7,TRBV6-6,TGTGCCTCCCACAGGGCGGGTTCCTACGAGCAGTACTTC,CASHRAGSYEQYF
NA,NA,TRBJ2-1,TRBV27,TGTGCCAGCAGTTTAGATGGGGGGTCCTACAATGAGCAGTTCTTC,CASSLDGGSYNEQFF
TRBD1,NA,TRBJ2-7,TRBV15,TGTGCCACCAGCAGACAACAGGGGGTATACGAGCAGTACTTC,CATSRQQGVYEQYF
TRBD1,once,TRBJ2-7,TRBV27,TGTGCCAGCAGGCCGGGACAGAGAGTCTCCTACGAGCAGTACTTC,CASRPGQRVSYEQYF
NA,NA,TRBJ2-7,TRBV4-1,TGCGCCAGCAGCCAAGATGAACCAGCCTACGAGCAGTACTTC,CASSQDEPAYEQYF
TRBD1,NA,TRBJ1-2,TRBV27,TGTGCCAGCATGGACAGGGCCTCCCGTAACTATGGCTACACCTTC,CASMDRASRNYGYTF
NA,NA,TRBJ1-1,TRBV5-1,TGCGCCAGCAGCTATCGGGCGGGCATGAACACTGAAGCTTTCTTT,CASSYRAGMNTEAFF
NA,NA,TRBJ1-6,TRBV5-1,TGCGCCAGCAGCTTGGACGGTGGCGGTAATTCACCCCTCCACTTT,CASSLDGGGNSPLHF
NA,NA,TRBJ1-1,TRBV7-8,TGTGCCAGCAGCTTTAGGCCGAACACTGAAGCTTTCTTT,CASSFRPNTEAFF
NA,NA,TRBJ2-1,TRBV5-8,TGTGCCAGCAGCCCCGGGACGAGCTCCTACAATGAGCAGTTCTTC,CASSPGTSSYNEQFF
NA,NA,TRBJ1-2,TRBV30,TGTGCCTGGAGTGTACTAGAGGTAGTAGGCGGCTACACCTTC,CAWSVLEVVGGYTF
NA,NA,TRBJ2-1,TRBV6-6,TGTGCCAGCAGTTACGACTCGAGGAGCTCCTACAATGAGCAGTTCTTC,CASSYDSRSSYNEQFF
TRBD2,NA,TRBJ2-5,TRBV7-2,TGTGCCAGCAGTCGGACTAGCGGGAGCCAAGAGACCCAGTACTTC,CASSRTSGSQETQYF